This T cell receptor (beta chain) was found in a study of cytomegalovirus exposure and HLA in healthy donors. Findings and limits, study-wide: Some TCR beta chains (roughly 160 of them) were listed as cytomegalovirus-associated.

This PCR relied on a set of 60 Vbeta primers and 13 Jbeta primers. TCRdb's table, derived via immunoSEQ multiplex PCR, lists solely in-frame clones and lacks some. Among approximately 290,000 clones listed, about 80% were seen once. V lost 7 bases and J lost 4; bases outside the gene matches: 4. The CDR3 spans 13 residues. CDR1 SGHRS and CDR2 YFSETQ come from the germline V gene. As for this clone: Its antigen is not known.

V and J are TRBV5-1 and TRBJ2-1, with TRBD1 matching 8 bases. This clonotype was sampled from a girl aged 2-15 years in good health and CMV-seronegative. Sequencing input: PBMCs. The CDR3 DNA follows: TGCGCCAGCGGAGGGACAGGTTACAATGAGCAGTTCTTC. Residues: CASGGTGYNEQFF. Based on the CDR3 plus reference TRBV5-1 and TRBJ2-1, the full variable domain is KAGVTQTPRYLIKTRGQQVTLSCSPISGHRSVSWYQQTPGQGLQFLFEYFSETQRNKGNFPGRFSGRQFSNSRSEMNVSTLELGDSALYLCASGGTGYNEQFFGPGTRLTVL.